The 13 T cell receptor beta chains below come from one sample, sequenced in a study of shared clonotypes between healthy human individuals (dated by TCRdb to about 2020). Library generation was performed with the immunoSEQ multiplex PCR assay. TCRdb limited this immuneACCESS table to in-frame rearrangements with V and J called. A share of clones is missing; checked studies link under half to unresolved V genes, and the rest is unexplained. This sample holds roughly 2.4 million clones; approximately 96% were observed only once. The leading ten clones occupy about 0.13% of the sample. Sequenced material: naive CD4+ T cells sorted from blood. The sample's cell subset or site label, decoded: CD45RA+ positively selected. The receptors were sampled from a man aged 18 to 29 in good health.

This chain connects TRBV28 to TRBJ1-5, with TRBD1 matching 7 bases. The CDR3 consists of 14 residues. V lost 7 bases and J lost 4; bases outside the gene matches: 7. In germline, CDR1 is MDHEN, CDR2 SYDVKM. The CDR3 sequence: CASNLGGSNQPQHF. CDR3 coding DNA: TGTGCCAGCAACCTAGGGGGCTCAAATCAGCCCCAGCATTTT.

The V and J genes are TRBV11-3 and TRBJ2-3; D is possibly TRBD2 (5 bases). V lost 5 bases, J lost 5 bases, and 14 bases lay in between. The V gene's germline CDR1 is SGHNT and CDR2 YENEEA. This CDR3 is 14 amino acids long. CDR3 coding DNA: TGTGCCAGCAGCACCGGACTCGTCGGAGATACGCAGTATTTT. This sequence encodes CASSTGLVGDTQYF.

Points on this clone: The sample has other DNA sequences that encode this CDR3 too. The V gene is TRBV10-3, the J gene TRBJ2-3; D is undetermined. Trimming took 5 bases from V and 0 from J, leaving 3 bases between them. This CDR3 has 12 residues. Germline CDR1 and CDR2: ENHRY and SYGVKD. The CDR3 loop is CAISTSTDTQYF. The CDR3 nucleotides are TGTGCCATCAGTACTAGCACAGATACGCAGTATTTT.

The V call is TRBV5-1, the J call TRBJ2-7, with a possible D match to TRBD1 (5 bases). Germline V gene lookup returns CDR1 SGHRS and CDR2 YFSETQ. This CDR3 contains 13 residues. V shed 4 bases and J shed 4 bases, with 12 bases lying between them. The CDR3 sequence: CASSTNTGYEQYF. The CDR3 DNA is TGCGCCAGCAGCACGAACACAGGATACGAGCAGTACTTC.

This chain links TRBV9 with TRBJ1-1, with 7 bases that match TRBD1. J gave up 11 bases and V 3 bases, and 19 bases lay outside the gene matches. This CDR3 is 16 amino acids long. Germline V lookup: CDR1 SGDLS, CDR2 YYNGEE. CDR3 residues: CASSAGVLTGSIGAFF. CDR3 nucleotides: TGTGCCAGCAGCGCCGGGGTATTGACAGGGTCGATTGGCGCTTTCTTT.

The CDR3 DNA sequence: TGTGCCAGCAGCTTAGCGGTCACGGGACAGGGGGCACGGGAGCAGTACTTC. This gives the protein CASSLAVTGQGAREQYF. The chain carries TRBV7-2 and TRBJ2-7; 12 bases line up with TRBD1. Germline CDR1 SGHTA, CDR2 FQGNSA. This CDR3 has 17 amino acids. The V gene end was trimmed by 0 bases and the J gene end by 7 bases; junction bases not matched to a gene: 10.

V gene TRBV5-1 combines with J gene TRBJ2-7; D may match TRBD1 or TRBD2 (5 bases each). V shed 4 bases and J shed 6 bases, with 20 bases lying between them. There are 15 residues in the CDR3. Germline CDR1 SGHRS, CDR2 YFSETQ. CDR3 in amino acids: CASSLEDTLNGEQYF. CDR3 bases: TGCGCCAGCAGCCTGGAGGACACTCTTAATGGCGAGCAGTACTTC.

The V gene is TRBV6-4, the J gene TRBJ1-3; 8 bases agree with TRBD1. CDR3 length: 16 residues. Trimming removed 5 bases from V and 0 bases from J; junction bases left unmatched: 6. In germline, CDR1 is MRHNA, CDR2 SNTAGT. CDR3 in amino acids: CASSPGTGYSGNTIYF. CDR3 nucleotide sequence: TGTGCCAGCAGTCCCGGGACAGGTTACTCTGGAAACACCATATATTTT.

The chain employs TRBV25-1 and TRBJ2-3; the D call may be TRBD1 or TRBD2 (5 bases each). V was trimmed by 8 bases and J by 5 bases, leaving 11 bases between them. This CDR3 spans 12 amino acids. Germline-derived CDR1 and CDR2 are MGHDK and SYGVNS. CDR3 nucleotides: TGTGCCAGCCGGACTGGGGGAGATACGCAGTATTTT. Translation: CASRTGGDTQYF.

This chain connects TRBV4-1 to TRBJ2-1; D is ambiguous. Germline V gene data show CDR1 as MGHRA and CDR2 as YSYEKL. V was trimmed by 4 bases and J by 2 bases, leaving 12 bases between them. This CDR3 has 15 residues. CDR3 sequence: CASSLGPFPYNEQFF. Written as DNA, the CDR3 is TGCGCCAGCAGCCTTGGACCCTTCCCCTACAATGAGCAGTTCTTC.

The CDR3 loop reads CASSLALVEDTQYF. The CDR3 nucleotides read TGCGCCAGCAGCTTGGCACTAGTTGAAGATACGCAGTATTTT. The genes are TRBV5-1 and TRBJ2-3; tentative D call: TRBD2 (5 bases). V was pared by 0 bases and J by 5 bases, with 10 bases between. The CDR3 extends over 14 amino acids. Germline V CDR1 and CDR2: SGHRS, YFSETQ.

J is TRBJ1-3 and V is TRBV10-3, with D unclear. The CDR3 consists of 15 residues. The V and J ends lost 10 bases and 0 bases respectively, with 16 bases between them. Germline V gene lookup returns CDR1 ENHRY and CDR2 SYGVKD. CDR3 nucleotide sequence: TGTGCCACCTCCCCGGACGGGTCCTCTGGAAACACCATATATTTT. Translation gives CATSPDGSSGNTIYF.

The chain uses TRBV6-5 and TRBJ1-1; D is uncertain. V gave up 2 bases and J gave up 5 bases, with 15 bases separating them. Germline CDR1 MNHEY, CDR2 SVGAGI. CDR3 size: 15 residues. The CDR3 DNA reads TGTGCCAGCAGTTACCTTACAACCCCGAGGACTGAAGCTTTCTTT. Encoded protein: CASSYLTTPRTEAFF.